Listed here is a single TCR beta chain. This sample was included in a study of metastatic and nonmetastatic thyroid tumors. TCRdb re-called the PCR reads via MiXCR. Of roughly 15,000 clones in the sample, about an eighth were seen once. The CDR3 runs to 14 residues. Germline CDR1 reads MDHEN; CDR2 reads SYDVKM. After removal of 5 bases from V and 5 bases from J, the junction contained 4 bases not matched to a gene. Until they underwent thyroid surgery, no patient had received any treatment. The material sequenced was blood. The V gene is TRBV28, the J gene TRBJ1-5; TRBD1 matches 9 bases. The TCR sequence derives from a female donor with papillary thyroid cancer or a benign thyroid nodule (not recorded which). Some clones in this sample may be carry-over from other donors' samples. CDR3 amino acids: CASSGGQGYQPQHF. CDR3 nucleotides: TGTGCCAGCAGTGGGGGACAGGGATATCAGCCCCAGCATTTT.